This T cell receptor (beta chain) was sequenced for a study of blood T cells in healthy people across ages (dated by TCRdb to between 2015 and 2016). About the study as a whole: Template switching captured roughly one uniquely barcoded TCR beta cDNA molecule per two T cells in model experiments. To track age-related changes in TCR beta repertoire diversity, the study relied on deep sequencing normalized with unique cDNA molecular identifiers. The donors were split into four age groups: young (average about 16 years), middle-aged (roughly 39), aged (roughly 65) and long-lived (over 75). To avoid experimental bias, donors of different ages were spread randomly across the sequencing lanes. Two additional independent replicas of 1 million unique cDNA reads from the same blood draw were analyzed for two donors (one aged 18 to 30 and one aged 80 or older). What the research found in general, with its limitations: Observed TCR beta diversity per million T cells fell roughly linearly with age, and a significant reduction was already apparent by age around 40. Compared with the aged group, more naive CD4+ T cells, fewer expanded clones and increased TCR diversity were shown by the long-lived group, suggesting age selection. Total diversity estimates from one million sequenced T cells were considered lower bounds and underestimates. The CMV infection status of donors was not known, potentially confounding age-related changes in expanded clonotypes. Since profiling was done on bulk unsorted PBMCs, naive and antigen-experienced compartments could not be conclusively compared. Observed TCR beta diversity correlated strongly with the percentage of naive T cells measured by flow cytometry.

The library was generated by 5' RACE. Sequencing instrument: Illumina HiSeq 2500. The second PCR ran for roughly 6 to 11 cycles and used a J-beta primer mix along with a sample-barcoded 5' primer. Each TCR beta cDNA molecule received a unique molecular identifier from a template-switch 5' adaptor carrying 12 random nucleotides. Each sample yielded at least 2.5 million CDR3-containing paired-end reads. First-strand cDNA was synthesized from all RNA with the Mint cDNA synthesis kit, primed by a TRBC-specific oligonucleotide. After uracil-DNA glycosylase treatment, a first 18-cycle PCR used universal primers M1SS and BC2_uni_R on all cDNA. As for the original processing: Normalization of each sample was performed by random selection of 1 million high-quality reads, each carrying a distinct molecular identifier. Reads sharing molecular identifiers were discarded rather than binned into consensus sequences. MiTCR, with a Q25 quality threshold and the strictest error-elimination algorithm, was used for CDR3 identification, clonotype clustering and error correction. Lower-bound total TCR beta diversity was estimated with a nonparametric unseen species model using Euler transformation. TCRdb's own reprocessing of the public reads used fastp at Q25 and MiXCR and kept productive beta chains. Identical CDR3 protein sequences are pooled into one entry, listed with their most common genes and DNA. These V and J calls rely on TCRdb rather than the paper's analysis. The sample contains 1.5 million to 2 million distinct CDR3 sequences, 28% of them found a single time. 6.5% to 8.5% of the sample comes from the top ten.

Donors were about 36 systemically healthy Caucasian individuals from Russia aged 6 to 90 years. Each donor gave 9.5 to 10 milliliters of peripheral blood, drawn into EDTA-treated Vacutainer tubes. Ficoll-Paque density-gradient centrifugation was used to isolate PBMCs, with at least 7 million per sample. Total RNA, at least 6 micrograms per sample, was extracted from PBMCs with Trizol reagent. Naive CD45RAhigh/CD27high T cell percentages were measured by flow cytometry on a PBMC aliquot from every donor. As for this clonotype: It lacks a known antigen. The record has no base qualities; no much larger clone is one base away.

Sequenced: blood. This receptor was obtained from a woman aged 25 to 45 in good health.

The nucleotides read TGTGCCAGCAGGCTCGCGGCAACTAATGAAAAACTGTTTTTT. This encodes CASRLAATNEKLFF. Recombination connected TRBV7-9 to TRBJ1-4, with no reliable assignment of the D segment. The CDR3 spans 14 residues, from the cysteine through the phenylalanine. The CDR3 DNA has 42 bases and is translated from base 1. V drops 6 bases and J drops 0 bases, leaving 8 bases in between. Taken from the germline V gene (reference sequence), the CDR1 and CDR2 loops are SEHNR and FQNEAQ.